Shown below are 13 T cell receptor beta chains from a single sample sequenced in a study of blood T cell repertoires in COVID-19. The assay was immunoSEQ multiplex PCR, and TCRdb's table has in-frame clones only and misses some. The sample records 120,000 or so clones, about four fifths being singletons. The sample comprised peripheral blood. These receptors were collected from a man aged 35-49 years with active or convalescent COVID-19.

The sample holds one count of this clone. V gene TRBV4-1 combines with J gene TRBJ2-3; 7 bases line up with TRBD2. From germline, CDR1 is MGHRA and CDR2 YSYEKL. Trimming cost V 4 bases and J 9 bases; bases outside gene matches: 10. The length of the CDR3 is 14 residues. For the CDR3, the DNA is TGCGCCAGCAGCCCCCTCGGGCGGGAGTGGACGCAGTATTTT. It encodes CASSPLGREWTQYF.

The chain couples TRBV5-8 to TRBJ1-2, with a tentative D call TRBD1 (6 bases). CDR1 SGHTS and CDR2 YDEGEE come from the germline V gene. With 7 bases removed from V and 1 base from J, the gap between germline ends came to 23 bases. The CDR3 totals 17 residues. CDR3 in amino acids: CASPAEHSGGLNYGYTF. CDR3 bases: TGTGCCAGCCCCGCCGAACATTCGGGGGGCCTTAACTATGGCTACACCTTC.

The chain combines TRBV9 with TRBJ2-7, with 8 bases aligning to TRBD2. This CDR3 is 15 amino acids long. V lost 2 bases, J lost 3 bases, and 7 bases stayed unmatched. Germline V lookup: CDR1 SGDLS, CDR2 YYNGEE. CDR3 sequence reads: CASSVSTGGGYEQYF. DNA for the CDR3: TGTGCCAGCAGCGTGTCGACGGGAGGGGGCTACGAGCAGTACTTC.

The chain employs TRBV5-6 and TRBJ1-4; no definite D call. This CDR3 is 12 amino acids long. V dropped 2 bases and J dropped 8 bases, with 7 bases sitting between them. Germline V gives CDR1 SGHDT, CDR2 YYEEEE. The chain's CDR3 is CASSFGGEKLFF. For the CDR3, the DNA is TGTGCCAGCAGCTTCGGAGGGGAAAAACTGTTTTTT.

The chain has TRBV6-5 and TRBJ1-2, with a weak D call TRBD1 (6 bases). Trimming pared 6 bases from V and 4 bases from J, leaving 9 bases between. CDR3 length equals 12 residues. CDR1 and CDR2 from the germline V gene are MNHEY and SVGAGI. The CDR3: CASSQGRYGYTF. CDR3 DNA sequence: TGTGCCAGCAGCCAGGGGCGCTATGGCTACACCTTC.

The V call is TRBV14, the J call TRBJ2-3, with a weak D call TRBD1 (6 bases). The CDR3 totals 14 residues. Germline values: CDR1 SGHDN, CDR2 FVKESK. The ends were cut back, 2 bases at V and 5 bases at J, with 11 bases in the middle. CDR3 DNA: TGTGCCAGCAGCCAACGGACAGTAAGAGATACGCAGTATTTT. Residues: CASSQRTVRDTQYF.

The V and J genes are TRBV2 and TRBJ1-2, with no clear D. The CDR3 consists of 11 residues. Germline CDR1 is SNHLY and CDR2 is FYNNEI. The V end was cut by 2 bases, the J end by 7 bases, with 5 bases between. Written as DNA, the CDR3 is TGTGCCAGCAGTGAAACGAGTGGCTACACCTTC. It specifies CASSETSGYTF.

The V call is TRBV7-8, the J call TRBJ2-2, with TRBD1 matching 7 bases. Germline V gene data show CDR1 as SGHVS and CDR2 as FQNEAQ. The CDR3 runs to 21 residues. The V gene end was trimmed by 6 bases and the J gene end by 1 base; junction bases not matched to a gene: 23. CDR3 protein: CASRTKTGATTHPENTGELFF. CDR3 DNA sequence: TGTGCCAGCAGAACCAAAACAGGGGCCACAACCCACCCCGAGAACACCGGGGAGCTGTTTTTT.

The V call is TRBV7-2, the J call TRBJ2-5; D call uncertain. The CDR3 has 14 amino acids. Between the trimmed V and J ends, which lost 2 bases and 0 bases, there was a span of 7 bases. Germline CDR1 is SGHTA and CDR2 is FQGNSA. The CDR3 sequence: CASSLQAYQETQYF. The CDR3 bases are TGTGCCAGCAGCTTACAGGCCTACCAAGAGACCCAGTACTTC.

The chain links TRBV30 to TRBJ2-2; D is undetermined. Germline V gives CDR1 GTSNPN, CDR2 SVGIG (reference sequence). This CDR3 has 15 residues. The V end was cut by 1 base, the J end by 4 bases, with 13 bases between. The CDR3 nucleotides are TGTGCCTGGAGTGCCCCAGACATTACCACCGGGGAGCTGTTTTTT. It specifies CAWSAPDITTGELFF.

V usage is TRBV27 and J usage is TRBJ1-6; possibly TRBD1 for D (6 bases). V lost 5 bases, J lost 14 bases, and 13 bases lay in between. Germline values: CDR1 MNHEY, CDR2 SMNVEV (reference sequence). This CDR3 has 12 residues. The CDR3, as DNA: TGTGCCAGCAGTCTCAGGGGTGGAGCCCTCCACTTT. Encoded protein: CASSLRGGALHF.

This rearrangement joins TRBV19 to TRBJ2-7; 7 bases are shared with TRBD1. CDR3 length: 15 amino acids. V lost 0 bases to trimming and J lost 2 bases; unmatched junction nucleotides: 4. Germline CDR1 is LNHDA and CDR2 is SQIVND (reference sequence). For the CDR3, the DNA is TGTGCCAGTAGTATAGAAGAGGGGGCCACCTACGAGCAGTACTTC. Amino acid sequence: CASSIEEGATYEQYF.

V and J are TRBV30 and TRBJ1-2, with TRBD1 matching over 11 bases. This CDR3 is built from 13 residues. V was clipped by 8 bases and J by 2 bases; unmatched bases: 4. Germline assignment: CDR1 GTSNPN and CDR2 SVGIG (reference sequence). Here the CDR3 reads CATRDRGNYGYTF. The CDR3 bases are TGTGCCACACGGGACAGGGGGAACTATGGCTACACCTTC.